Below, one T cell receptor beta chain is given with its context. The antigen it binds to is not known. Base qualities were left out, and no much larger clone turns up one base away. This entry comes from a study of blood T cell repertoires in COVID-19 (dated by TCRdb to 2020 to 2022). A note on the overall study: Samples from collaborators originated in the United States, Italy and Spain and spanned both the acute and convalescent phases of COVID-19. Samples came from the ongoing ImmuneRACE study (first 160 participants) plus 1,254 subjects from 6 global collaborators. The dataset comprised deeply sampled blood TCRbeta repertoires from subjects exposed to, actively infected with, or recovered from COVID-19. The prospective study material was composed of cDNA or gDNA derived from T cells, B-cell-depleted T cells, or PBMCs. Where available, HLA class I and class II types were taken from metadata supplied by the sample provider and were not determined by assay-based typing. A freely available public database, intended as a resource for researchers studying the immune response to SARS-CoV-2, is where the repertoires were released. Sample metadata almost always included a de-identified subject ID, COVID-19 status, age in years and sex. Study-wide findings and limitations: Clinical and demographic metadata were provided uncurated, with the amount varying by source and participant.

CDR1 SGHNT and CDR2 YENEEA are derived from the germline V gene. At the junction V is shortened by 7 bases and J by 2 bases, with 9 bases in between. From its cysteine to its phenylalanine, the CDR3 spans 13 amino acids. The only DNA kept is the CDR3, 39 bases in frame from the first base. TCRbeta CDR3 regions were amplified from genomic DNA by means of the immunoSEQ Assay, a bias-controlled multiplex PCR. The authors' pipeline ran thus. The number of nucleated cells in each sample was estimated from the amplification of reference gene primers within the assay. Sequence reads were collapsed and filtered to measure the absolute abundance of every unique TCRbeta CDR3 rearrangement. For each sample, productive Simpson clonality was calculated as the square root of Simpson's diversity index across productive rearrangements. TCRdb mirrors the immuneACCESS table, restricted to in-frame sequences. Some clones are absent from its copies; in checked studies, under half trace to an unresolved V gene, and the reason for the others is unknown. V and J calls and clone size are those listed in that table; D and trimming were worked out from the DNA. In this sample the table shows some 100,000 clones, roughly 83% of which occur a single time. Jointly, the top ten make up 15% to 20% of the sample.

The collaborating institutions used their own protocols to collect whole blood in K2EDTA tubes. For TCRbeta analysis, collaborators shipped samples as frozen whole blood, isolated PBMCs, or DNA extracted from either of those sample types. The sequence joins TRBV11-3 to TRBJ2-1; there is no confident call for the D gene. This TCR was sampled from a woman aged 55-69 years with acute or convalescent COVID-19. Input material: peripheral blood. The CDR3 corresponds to CASTAGTYNEQFF. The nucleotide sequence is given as TGTGCCAGCACTGCAGGCACCTACAATGAGCAGTTCTTC.